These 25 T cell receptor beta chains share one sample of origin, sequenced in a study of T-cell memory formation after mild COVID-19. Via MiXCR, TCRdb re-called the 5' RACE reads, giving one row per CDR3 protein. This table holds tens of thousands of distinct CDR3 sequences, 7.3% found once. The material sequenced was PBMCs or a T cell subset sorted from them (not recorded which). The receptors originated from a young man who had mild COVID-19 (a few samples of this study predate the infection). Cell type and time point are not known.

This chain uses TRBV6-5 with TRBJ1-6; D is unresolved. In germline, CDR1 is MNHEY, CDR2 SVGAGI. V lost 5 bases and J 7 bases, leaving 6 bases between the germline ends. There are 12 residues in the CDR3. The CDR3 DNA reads TGTGCCAGCAGTAACCCGAATTCACCCCTCCACTTT. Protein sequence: CASSNPNSPLHF.

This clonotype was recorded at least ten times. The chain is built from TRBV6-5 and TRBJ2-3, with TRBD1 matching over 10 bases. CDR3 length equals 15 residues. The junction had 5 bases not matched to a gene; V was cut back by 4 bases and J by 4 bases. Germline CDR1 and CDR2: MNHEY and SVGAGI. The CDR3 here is CASSFDRGRADTQYF. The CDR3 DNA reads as TGTGCCAGCAGTTTCGACAGGGGGCGGGCAGATACGCAGTATTTT.

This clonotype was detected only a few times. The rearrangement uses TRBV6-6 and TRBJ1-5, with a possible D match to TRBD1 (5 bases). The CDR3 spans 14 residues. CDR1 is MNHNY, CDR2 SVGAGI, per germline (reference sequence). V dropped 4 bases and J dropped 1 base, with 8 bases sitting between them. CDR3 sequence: CASSFAGSNQPQHF. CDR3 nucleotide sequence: TGTGCCAGCAGTTTCGCAGGGAGCAATCAGCCCCAGCATTTT.

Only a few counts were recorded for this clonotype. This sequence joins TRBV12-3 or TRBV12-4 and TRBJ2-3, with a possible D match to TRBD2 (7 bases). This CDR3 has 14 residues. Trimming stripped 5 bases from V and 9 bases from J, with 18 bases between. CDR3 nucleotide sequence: TGTGCCAGCAGTCGAGGGGGGGGTTTTGACACGCAGTATTTT. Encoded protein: CASSRGGGFDTQYF.

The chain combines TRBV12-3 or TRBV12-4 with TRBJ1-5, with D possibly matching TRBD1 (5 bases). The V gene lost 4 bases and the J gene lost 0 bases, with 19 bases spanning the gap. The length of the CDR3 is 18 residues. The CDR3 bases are TGTGCCAGCAGTTCACACAGACGGGGCATCTATAGCAATCAGCCCCAGCATTTT. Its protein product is CASSSHRRGIYSNQPQHF.

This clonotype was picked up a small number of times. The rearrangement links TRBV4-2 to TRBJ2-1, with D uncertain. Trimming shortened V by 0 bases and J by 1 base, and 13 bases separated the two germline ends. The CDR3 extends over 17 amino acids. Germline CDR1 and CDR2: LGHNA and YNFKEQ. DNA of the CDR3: TGTGCCAGCAGCCAAGATATCCCTACGAGGTCCTACAATGAGCAGTTCTTC. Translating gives CASSQDIPTRSYNEQFF.

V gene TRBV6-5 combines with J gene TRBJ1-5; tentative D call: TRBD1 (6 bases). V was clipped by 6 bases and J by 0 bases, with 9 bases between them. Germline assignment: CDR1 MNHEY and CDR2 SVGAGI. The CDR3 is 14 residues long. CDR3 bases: TGTGCCAGCAGCTCGACAGGTAGCAATCAGCCCCAGCATTTT. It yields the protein CASSSTGSNQPQHF.

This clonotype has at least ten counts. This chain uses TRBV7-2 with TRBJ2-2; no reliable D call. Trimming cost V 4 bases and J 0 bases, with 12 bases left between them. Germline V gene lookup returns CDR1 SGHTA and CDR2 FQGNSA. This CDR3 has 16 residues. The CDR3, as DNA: TGTGCCAGCAGCTCGGACCCGCTGTCGAACACCGGGGAGCTGTTTTTT. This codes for CASSSDPLSNTGELFF.

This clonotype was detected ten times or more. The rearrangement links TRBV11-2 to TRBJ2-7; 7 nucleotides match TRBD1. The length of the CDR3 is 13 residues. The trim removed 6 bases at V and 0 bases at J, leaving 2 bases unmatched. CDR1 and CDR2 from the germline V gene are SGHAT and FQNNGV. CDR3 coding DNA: TGTGCCAGCAGTCAGGGGGACTCCTACGAGCAGTACTTC. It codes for CASSQGDSYEQYF.

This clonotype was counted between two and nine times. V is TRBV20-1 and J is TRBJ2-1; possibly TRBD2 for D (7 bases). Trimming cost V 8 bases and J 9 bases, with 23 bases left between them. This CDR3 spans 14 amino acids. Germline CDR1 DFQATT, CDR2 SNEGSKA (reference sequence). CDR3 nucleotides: TGCAGTATGATTAGCGTGGGGGGGGCAGGTGAGCAGTTCTTC. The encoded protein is CSMISVGGAGEQFF.

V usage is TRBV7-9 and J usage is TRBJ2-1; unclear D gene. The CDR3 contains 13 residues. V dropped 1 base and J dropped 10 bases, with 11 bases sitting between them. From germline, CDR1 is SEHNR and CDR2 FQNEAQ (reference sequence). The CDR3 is CASSLVMVEEQFF. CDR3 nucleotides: TGTGCCAGCAGCTTAGTAATGGTAGAAGAGCAGTTCTTC.

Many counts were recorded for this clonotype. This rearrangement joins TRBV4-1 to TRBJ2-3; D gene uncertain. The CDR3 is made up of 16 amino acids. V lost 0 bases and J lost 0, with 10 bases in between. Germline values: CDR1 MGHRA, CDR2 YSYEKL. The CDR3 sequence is CASSQETHPSTDTQYF. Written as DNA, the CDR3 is TGCGCCAGCAGCCAAGAGACTCACCCTAGCACAGATACGCAGTATTTT.

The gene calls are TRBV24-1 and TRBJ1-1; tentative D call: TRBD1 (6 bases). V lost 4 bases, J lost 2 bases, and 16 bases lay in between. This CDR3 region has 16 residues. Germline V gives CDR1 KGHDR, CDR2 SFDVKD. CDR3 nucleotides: TGTGCCACCAGTGACACTGGGGGGGGGCCCAACACTGAAGCTTTCTTT. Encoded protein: CATSDTGGGPNTEAFF.

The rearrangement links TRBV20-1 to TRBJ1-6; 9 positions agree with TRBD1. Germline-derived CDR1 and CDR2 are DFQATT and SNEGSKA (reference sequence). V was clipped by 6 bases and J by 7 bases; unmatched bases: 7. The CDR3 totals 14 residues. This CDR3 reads CSATGDRENSPLHF. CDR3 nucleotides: TGCAGTGCCACCGGGGACAGGGAAAATTCACCCCTCCACTTT.

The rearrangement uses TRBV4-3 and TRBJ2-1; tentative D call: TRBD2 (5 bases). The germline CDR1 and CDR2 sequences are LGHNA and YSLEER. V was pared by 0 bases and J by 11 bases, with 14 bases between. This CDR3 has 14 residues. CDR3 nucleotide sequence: TGCGCCAGCAGCCAAGATTTTAGGACTCCAAAGCAGTTCTTC. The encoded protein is CASSQDFRTPKQFF.

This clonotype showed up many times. The CDR3 reads CASSLDRETQYF. The CDR3, as DNA: TGTGCCAGCAGCTTGGATAGGGAGACCCAGTACTTC. The chain employs TRBV7-2 and TRBJ2-5, with D unresolved. This CDR3 spans 12 amino acids. Trimming took off 3 bases at V and 5 bases at J, with 7 bases between the two ends. Per germline, CDR1 SGHTA and CDR2 FQGNSA.

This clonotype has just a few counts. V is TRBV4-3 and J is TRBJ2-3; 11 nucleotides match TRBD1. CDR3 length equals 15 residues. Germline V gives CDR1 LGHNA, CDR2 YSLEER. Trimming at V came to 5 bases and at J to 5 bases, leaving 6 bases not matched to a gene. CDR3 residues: CASSYGQGAVDTQYF. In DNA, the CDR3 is TGCGCCAGCAGCTACGGACAGGGGGCGGTAGATACGCAGTATTTT.

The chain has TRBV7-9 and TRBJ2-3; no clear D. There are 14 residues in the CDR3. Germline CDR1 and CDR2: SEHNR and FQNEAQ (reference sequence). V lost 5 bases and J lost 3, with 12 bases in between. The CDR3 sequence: CASSAQGYTDTQYF. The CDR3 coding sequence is TGTGCCAGCAGCGCCCAAGGTTATACAGATACGCAGTATTTT.

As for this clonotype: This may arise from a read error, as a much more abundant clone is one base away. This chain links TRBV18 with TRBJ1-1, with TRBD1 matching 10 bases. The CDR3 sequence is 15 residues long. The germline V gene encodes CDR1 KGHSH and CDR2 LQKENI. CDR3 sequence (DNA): TGTGACAGCTCACCAAGGGGGACAGGGGACACTGAAGCTTTCTTT. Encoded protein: CDSSPRGTGDTEAFF.

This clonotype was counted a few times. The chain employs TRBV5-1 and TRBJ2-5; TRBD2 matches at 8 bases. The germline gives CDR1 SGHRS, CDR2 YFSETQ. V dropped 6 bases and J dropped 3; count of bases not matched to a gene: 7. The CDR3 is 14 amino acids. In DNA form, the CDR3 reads TGCGCCAGCACTCCCTCGACTAGCGAAGAGACCCAGTACTTC. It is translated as CASTPSTSEETQYF.

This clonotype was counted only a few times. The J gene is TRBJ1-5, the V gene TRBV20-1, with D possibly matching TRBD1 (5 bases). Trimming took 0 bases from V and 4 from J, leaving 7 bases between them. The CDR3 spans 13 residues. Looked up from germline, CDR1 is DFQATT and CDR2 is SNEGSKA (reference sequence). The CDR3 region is CSARESGNQPQHF. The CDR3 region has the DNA TGCAGTGCTAGAGAGTCAGGGAATCAGCCCCAGCATTTT.

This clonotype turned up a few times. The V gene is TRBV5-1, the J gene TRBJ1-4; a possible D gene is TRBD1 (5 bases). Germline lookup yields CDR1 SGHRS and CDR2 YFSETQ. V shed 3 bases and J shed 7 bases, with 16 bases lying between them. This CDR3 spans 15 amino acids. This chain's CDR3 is CASSWDGGVSEKLFF. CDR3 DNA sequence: TGCGCCAGCAGCTGGGATGGGGGAGTAAGTGAAAAACTGTTTTTT.

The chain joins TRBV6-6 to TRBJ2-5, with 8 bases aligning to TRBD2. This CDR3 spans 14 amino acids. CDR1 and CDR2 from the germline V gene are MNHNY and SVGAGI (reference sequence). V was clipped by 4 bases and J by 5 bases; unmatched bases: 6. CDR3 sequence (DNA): TGTGCCAGCAGTTGGACTAGCTGGGGGGAGACCCAGTACTTC. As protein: CASSWTSWGETQYF.

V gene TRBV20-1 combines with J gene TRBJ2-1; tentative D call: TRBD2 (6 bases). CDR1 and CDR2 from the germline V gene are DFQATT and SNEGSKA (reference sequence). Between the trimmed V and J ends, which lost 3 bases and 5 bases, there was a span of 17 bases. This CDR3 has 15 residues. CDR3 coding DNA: TGCAGTGCTAGCCCTCGGGCGGGGTTTGACAATGAGCAGTTCTTC. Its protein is CSASPRAGFDNEQFF.

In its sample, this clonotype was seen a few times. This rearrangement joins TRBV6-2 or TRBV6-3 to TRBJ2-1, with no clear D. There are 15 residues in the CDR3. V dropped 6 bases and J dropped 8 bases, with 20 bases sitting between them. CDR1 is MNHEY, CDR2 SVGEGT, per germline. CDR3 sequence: CASSPPSQFADEQFF. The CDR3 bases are TGTGCCAGCAGCCCCCCTAGTCAATTCGCAGATGAGCAGTTCTTC.